These T cell receptor beta chains were read from a single sample in a study of blood T cell repertoires in COVID-19. Using immunoSEQ multiplex PCR, the repertoire was profiled, and TCRdb retains in-frame clones only, with some absent. The profile shows 130,000 to 150,000 clones, 80% to 90% of them singletons. The sample comprised peripheral blood. Receptors were obtained from a woman aged 60-70 years with COVID-19, enrolled during active disease. Both conserved end residues are part of each CDR3. The order of the fields is J gene, V gene, clone size, CDR3 length, D gene, CDR3 protein, CDR3 DNA. The D gene is left open where the match is weak. Part of the rows lack a size; the others show once, few, many or a class for expanded clones.

TRBJ2-1 | TRBV4-2 | once | 17 | TRBD2 | CASSQPRLAGDDNEQFF | TGTGCCAGCAGCCAACCTCGACTAGCGGGGGATGACAATGAGCAGTTCTTC
TRBJ1-2 | TRBV2 | NA | 12 | NA | CASSGGLYGYTF | TGTGCCAGCAGTGGGGGACTGTATGGCTACACCTTC
TRBJ2-1 | TRBV19 | NA | 13 | NA | CASTPGLYNEQFF | TGTGCCAGTACTCCGGGACTGTACAATGAGCAGTTCTTC
TRBJ2-3 | TRBV19 | NA | 14 | NA | CASSRGTDGYTQYF | TGTGCCAGTAGTAGGGGGACTGACGGCTATACGCAGTATTTT
TRBJ1-3 | TRBV3-1/TRBV3-2 | NA | 18 | TRBD1 | CASSQNLRTGLFRNTIYF | TGTGCCAGCAGCCAAAACCTAAGGACAGGGCTTTTCAGAAACACCATATATTTT
TRBJ2-1 | TRBV4-2 | NA | 16 | NA | CASSDPLGQGRNEQFF | TGTGCCAGCAGCGACCCTTTGGGCCAAGGGAGGAATGAGCAGTTCTTC
TRBJ2-7 | TRBV7-2 | NA | 18 | TRBD2 | CASSPASGGASGAYEQYF | TGTGCCAGCAGCCCAGCTAGCGGGGGGGCGTCTGGGGCCTACGAGCAGTACTTC
TRBJ1-4 | TRBV23-1 | NA | 19 | TRBD1 | CASHLLGQGGPATNEKLFF | TGCGCCAGCCACCTCTTAGGACAGGGGGGACCCGCAACTAATGAAAAACTGTTTTTT
TRBJ1-5 | TRBV19 | NA | 13 | TRBD1 | CASDMTGDQPQHF | TGTGCCAGTGACATGACAGGGGATCAGCCCCAGCATTTT
TRBJ1-1 | TRBV4-2 | NA | 15 | NA | CASSQMGQGNTEAFF | TGTGCCAGCAGCCAAATGGGGCAGGGGAACACTGAAGCTTTCTTT
TRBJ2-2 | TRBV5-1 | once | 19 | TRBD2 | CASSFLLAVTSGGTGELFF | TGCGCCAGCAGCTTCTTATTGGCGGTGACTAGCGGGGGGACCGGGGAGCTGTTTTTT
TRBJ1-1 | TRBV6-5 | NA | 14 | TRBD1 | CASSPGQGNTEAFF | TGTGCCAGCAGCCCGGGACAGGGAAACACTGAAGCTTTCTTT
TRBJ1-4 | TRBV30 | NA | 12 | NA | CAWRPGLEKLFF | TGTGCCTGGAGACCCGGTCTCGAAAAACTGTTTTTT
TRBJ1-2 | TRBV15 | NA | 14 | NA | CATSAGESNYGYTF | TGTGCCACCTCGGCGGGGGAGTCTAACTATGGCTACACCTTC
TRBJ2-1 | TRBV9 | NA | 15 | TRBD2 | CASSPDGETSSEQFF | TGTGCCAGCAGCCCCGACGGAGAGACTAGCAGTGAGCAGTTCTTC
TRBJ1-1 | TRBV11-3 | NA | 13 | TRBD1 | CASSPGQGSKAFF | TGTGCCAGCAGTCCTGGACAGGGGTCGAAAGCTTTCTTT
TRBJ2-4 | TRBV29-1 | once | 14 | TRBD1 | CSVGGTGAGDIQYF | TGCAGCGTTGGGGGAACAGGGGCCGGGGACATTCAGTACTTC